This T cell receptor beta chain was sequenced in a study of PD-1 blockade in classical Hodgkin lymphoma. The time point was: newly diagnosed, previously untreated cHL patient sample. With 2 bases clipped from V and 0 bases from J, the junction kept 3 bases outside the gene matches. CDR1 and CDR2 (germline): SGHTA, FQGNSA. The CDR3 spans 15 residues. Study-wide findings and caveats: Relapsed/refractory patients reportedly had lower baseline diversity than newly diagnosed patients.

Regarding this clone: The antigen is unknown.

Produced via immunoSEQ multiplex PCR; TCRdb's table is partial and in-frame only. The profile covers about 30,000 clones, with just over 90% appearing a single time and 3% to 4% taken by the ten largest. Sequencing was performed on peripheral blood mononuclear cells (PBMCs). The chain links TRBV7-2 to TRBJ2-7; TRBD2 matches at 8 bases. This sequence originates from a human donor with classical Hodgkin lymphoma. CDR3 in amino acids: CASSLTGGSSYEQYF. As DNA, the CDR3 is TGTGCCAGCAGCTTAACGGGAGGGAGCTCCTACGAGCAGTACTTC. Using reference TRBV7-2 and TRBJ2-7 for the parts outside the CDR3, the full variable domain is GAGVSQSPSNKVTEKGKDVELRCDPISGHTALYWYRQSLGQGLEFLIYFQGNSAPDKSGLPSDRFSAERTGGSVSTLTIQRTQQEDSAVYLCASSLTGGSSYEQYFGPGTRLTVT.